Following are 27 T cell receptor beta chains from one sample sequenced in a study of blood T cell repertoires in COVID-19. Clones were sequenced by immunoSEQ multiplex PCR, and TCRdb holds only the in-frame ones, with some missing. This sample has about 250,000 clones, with 70% to 90% found just once. Sequenced sample: peripheral blood. The source of these receptors is a woman younger than 45 with COVID-19, enrolled during active disease.

The chain uses TRBV29-1 and TRBJ1-1; the D gene is possibly TRBD1 (5 bases). V shed 7 bases and J shed 0 bases, with 18 bases lying between them. This CDR3 has 15 amino acids. Germline CDR1 is SQVTM and CDR2 is ANQGSEA. The CDR3 bases are TGCAGCGGGCGGGGCCAGACGTGGATGAACACTGAAGCTTTCTTT. Translation: CSGRGQTWMNTEAFF.

The gene calls are TRBV7-8 and TRBJ2-5, with TRBD2 identical over 9 bases. The length of the CDR3 is 16 residues. Germline V lookup: CDR1 SGHVS, CDR2 FQNEAQ. Trimming at V came to 0 bases and at J to 5 bases, leaving 7 bases not matched to a gene. CDR3 nucleotides: TGTGCCAGCAGCTTAGCCGGTAGCGGGGGTGAGGAGACCCAGTACTTC. Encoded protein: CASSLAGSGGEETQYF.

The chain links TRBV27 to TRBJ1-1, with unresolved D. Germline V CDR1 and CDR2: MNHEY, SMNVEV (reference sequence). Trimming cost V 5 bases and J 3 bases, with 10 bases left between them. This CDR3 has 13 residues. The chain's CDR3 is CASSRTGDTEAFF. As DNA, the CDR3 is TGTGCCAGCAGTCGCACCGGGGACACTGAAGCTTTCTTT.

This chain connects TRBV9 to TRBJ2-1, with 8 nucleotides matching TRBD2. The CDR3 sequence is 17 residues long. Germline V lookup: CDR1 SGDLS, CDR2 YYNGEE. Trimming at V came to 3 bases and at J to 8 bases, leaving 16 bases not matched to a gene. CDR3 amino acids: CASSAQPGRGGLYEQFF. CDR3 bases: TGTGCCAGCAGCGCCCAACCGGGCCGGGGGGGCCTCTATGAGCAGTTCTTC.

The CDR3 region has the DNA TGTGCCAGCAGTTGGGCCTTCAACCCACAGCCCCAGCATTTT. Its translation: CASSWAFNPQPQHF. The V call is TRBV27, the J call TRBJ1-5; D unclear. Germline V gene sequence: CDR1 MNHEY, CDR2 SMNVEV (reference sequence). V was clipped by 4 bases and J by 7 bases, with 14 bases between them. This CDR3 spans 14 amino acids.

The chain carries TRBV19 and TRBJ2-7; a possible D gene is TRBD2 (5 bases). CDR3 size: 13 residues. V gave up 5 bases and J gave up 7 bases, with 15 bases separating them. Germline V gene sequence: CDR1 LNHDA, CDR2 SQIVND (reference sequence). As DNA, the CDR3 is TGTGCCAGTAGTCGGACCCCGTCGGGAGAGCAGTACTTC. The encoded protein is CASSRTPSGEQYF. Supplemented by reference TRBV19 and TRBJ2-7, the full variable domain reads DGGITQSPKYLFRKEGQNVTLSCEQNLNHDAMYWYRQDPGQGLRLIYYSQIVNDFQKGDIAEGYSVSREKKESFPLTVTSAQKNPTAFYLCASSRTPSGEQYFGPGTRLTVT.

The chain uses TRBV3-1 (or the pseudogene TRBV3-2) and TRBJ1-2; 10 bases agree with TRBD1. CDR1 LGHDT and CDR2 YNNKEL come from the germline V gene (reference sequence). V was pared by 1 base and J by 4 bases, with 0 bases of the junction left unmatched. The CDR3 is made up of 14 amino acids. CDR3 sequence: CASSQGDRGYGYTF. The CDR3 nucleotides read TGTGCCAGCAGCCAAGGGGACAGGGGCTATGGCTACACCTTC.

V usage is TRBV5-1 and J usage is TRBJ2-6; TRBD2 might be the D (6 bases). This CDR3 region has 17 residues. Trimming took off 4 bases at V and 0 bases at J, with 14 bases between the two ends. Germline-derived CDR1 and CDR2 are SGHRS and YFSETQ. CDR3 sequence (DNA): TGCGCCAGCAGCCCTGCGGTGGGGGGCTCTGGGGCCAACGTCCTGACTTTC. Protein product: CASSPAVGGSGANVLTF.

The V and J genes are TRBV6-5 and TRBJ2-1; weak D call: TRBD1 (5 bases). The V end was cut by 6 bases, the J end by 0 bases, with 12 bases between. Germline V gives CDR1 MNHEY, CDR2 SVGAGI. The CDR3 sequence is 15 residues long. CDR3 DNA: TGTGCCAGCAGCCTGACAGAAAACTCCTACAATGAGCAGTTCTTC. It yields the protein CASSLTENSYNEQFF.

The chain links TRBV25-1 to TRBJ1-5, with TRBD1 as a possible D gene (5 bases). Trimming cost V 6 bases and J 5 bases, with 20 bases left between them. Germline CDR1 is MGHDK and CDR2 is SYGVNS. This CDR3 is built from 16 residues. CDR3 protein: CASSPWEGGVHQPQHF. In nucleotides, the CDR3 is TGTGCCAGCAGCCCATGGGAAGGAGGGGTCCATCAGCCCCAGCATTTT.

The chain is built from TRBV5-5 and TRBJ2-1, with 7 bases lining up with TRBD2. After removal of 4 bases from V and 4 bases from J, the junction contained 11 bases not matched to a gene. CDR3 length: 16 amino acids. CDR1 SGHKS and CDR2 YYEKEE come from the germline V gene (reference sequence). The chain's CDR3 is CASSLPGLSKYNEQFF. In nucleotides, the CDR3 is TGTGCCAGCAGCCTACCGGGACTATCCAAATACAATGAGCAGTTCTTC.

This clone was seen more than once but under ten times. J is TRBJ1-1 and V is TRBV9; no reliable D call. Germline CDR1 and CDR2: SGDLS and YYNGEE. V shed 0 bases and J shed 7 bases, with 10 bases lying between them. The CDR3 totals 13 residues. DNA for the CDR3: TGTGCCAGCAGCGTAGATGTCGGCGGTGAAGCTTTCTTT. This encodes CASSVDVGGEAFF.

The chain carries TRBV9 and TRBJ1-4, with D possibly matching TRBD1 (6 bases). CDR3 length: 15 amino acids. The ends were cut back, 0 bases at V and 8 bases at J, with 14 bases in the middle. Germline CDR1 reads SGDLS; CDR2 reads YYNGEE. CDR3 nucleotides: TGTGCCAGCAGCGTAGCTTCCCGGGACACAGAAAAACTGTTTTTT. Protein sequence: CASSVASRDTEKLFF.

The chain uses TRBV6-5 and TRBJ2-2; TRBD1 matches 8 bases. Germline values: CDR1 MNHEY, CDR2 SVGAGI. The ends lost 5 bases at V and 7 bases at J; junction bases unmatched: 6. The CDR3 has 14 residues. CDR3 DNA: TGTGCCAGCAGTCGGACAGGGACGAACGGGGAGCTGTTTTTT. It yields the protein CASSRTGTNGELFF.

This chain uses TRBV5-4 with TRBJ2-5; 9 nucleotides line up with TRBD2. The CDR3 consists of 16 residues. The V gene's germline CDR1 is SGHNT and CDR2 YYREEE (reference sequence). Trimming at V came to 4 bases and at J to 5 bases, leaving 12 bases not matched to a gene. The CDR3 region has the DNA TGTGCCAGCAGCCCCGGGGTAGCGGGAGAGCAGGAGACCCAGTACTTC. Translating it yields CASSPGVAGEQETQYF.

This sequence joins TRBV7-9 and TRBJ1-1; TRBD1 matches 7 bases. Germline V gene sequence: CDR1 SEHNR, CDR2 FQNEAQ (reference sequence). V lost 5 bases, J lost 4 bases, and 10 bases stayed unmatched. The CDR3 is made up of 15 amino acids. The CDR3 region is CASSAGTASSTEAFF. The CDR3 DNA sequence: TGTGCCAGCAGCGCCGGGACAGCAAGTTCCACTGAAGCTTTCTTT.

V and J are TRBV7-6 and TRBJ2-2, with no clear D. Germline CDR1 SGHVS, CDR2 FNYEAQ. Trimming took off 1 base at V and 7 bases at J, with 16 bases between the two ends. The CDR3 covers 16 residues. Here the CDR3 DNA reads TGTGCCAGCAGCTTAGGGCTAGGCCCTATAAACGGGGAGCTGTTTTTT. Residues: CASSLGLGPINGELFF.

The rearrangement uses TRBV10-2 and TRBJ2-1; 8 bases map to TRBD2. Germline CDR1 reads WSHSY; CDR2 reads SAAADI. This CDR3 spans 16 amino acids. The ends lost 5 bases at V and 3 bases at J; junction bases unmatched: 9. Written as DNA, the CDR3 is TGCGCCAGCAGTTCGGGGGGGGGAGTCTACTACAATGAGCAGTTCTTC. Amino acids: CASSSGGGVYYNEQFF.

This chain connects TRBV6-5 to TRBJ2-6, with TRBD1 as a possible D gene (5 bases). The V end lost 0 bases, the J end lost 2 bases, and 8 bases lay between the germline ends. CDR1 is MNHEY, CDR2 SVGAGI, per germline. The CDR3 has 16 amino acids. The DNA for the CDR3 is TGTGCCAGCAGTTACTCAAAGGGGACTGGGGCCAACGTCCTGACTTTC. Translated, it gives CASSYSKGTGANVLTF.

J is TRBJ1-1 and V is TRBV30; D perhaps matches TRBD1 (5 bases). V was pared by 3 bases and J by 4 bases, with 15 bases between. The V gene's germline CDR1 is GTSNPN and CDR2 SVGIG (reference sequence). The CDR3 is 14 amino acids. The CDR3 is CAWRGGDWATEAFF. The CDR3 coding sequence is TGTGCCTGGAGGGGAGGGGACTGGGCCACTGAAGCTTTCTTT.

DNA of the CDR3: TGTGCCAGTAGTCCCCTTTTATCCACAGATACGCAGTATTTT. Protein: CASSPLLSTDTQYF. This rearrangement joins TRBV19 to TRBJ2-3; D gene unclear. This CDR3 has 14 amino acids. Trimming took off 5 bases at V and 2 bases at J, with 11 bases between the two ends. CDR1 and CDR2 from the germline V gene are LNHDA and SQIVND (reference sequence).

The chain links TRBV6-1 to TRBJ2-4; D perhaps matches TRBD1 (6 bases). The CDR3 is 15 amino acids. Trimming left V 1 base short and J 7 bases short, with 14 bases between. The germline CDR1 and CDR2 sequences are MNHNS and SASEGT. The CDR3 DNA follows: TGTGCCAGCAGTGAAGTAGGGGGTGGTCGGAACATTCAGTACTTC. It translates to CASSEVGGGRNIQYF.

This clone was counted once. V gene TRBV15 combines with J gene TRBJ1-6, with D hard to call. The ends were cut back, 0 bases at V and 6 bases at J, with 9 bases in the middle. CDR1 is LNHNV, CDR2 YYDKDF, per germline (reference sequence). The CDR3 runs 15 residues. The CDR3 loop is CATSRDPGGNSPLHF. The CDR3 nucleotides read TGTGCCACCAGCAGAGATCCGGGAGGTAATTCACCCCTCCACTTT.

This chain connects TRBV6-5 to TRBJ2-7; D is possibly TRBD1 (5 bases). The V and J ends lost 0 bases and 6 bases respectively, with 9 bases between them. Per the germline V gene, CDR1 is MNHEY and CDR2 is SVGAGI. The CDR3 is 13 residues long. The CDR3, as DNA: TGTGCCAGCAGTTACTCCAGGGATCGCGAGCAGTACGTC. Translating gives CASSYSRDREQYV.

This clone was picked up a small number of times. The chain employs TRBV12-3 or TRBV12-4 and TRBJ1-1; D gene uncertain. The CDR3 runs to 12 residues. Trimming cost V 6 bases and J 1 base, with 6 bases left between them. CDR3 coding DNA: TGTGCCAGCAGGCCCGGGAACACTGAAGCTTTCTTT. Its protein is CASRPGNTEAFF.

This sequence joins TRBV28 and TRBJ1-5, with TRBD1 matching over 8 bases. Germline loops: CDR1 MDHEN, CDR2 SYDVKM. The ends lost 6 bases at V and 0 bases at J; junction bases unmatched: 13. The CDR3 is 18 amino acids. Here the CDR3 reads CASSRSRDRIYSNQPQHF. The CDR3 DNA reads as TGTGCCAGCAGCCGATCCCGGGACAGGATTTATAGCAATCAGCCCCAGCATTTT. The full variable domain, its missing parts supplied by reference TRBV28 and TRBJ1-5, is DVKVTQSSRYLVKRTGEKVFLECVQDMDHENMFWYRQDPGLGLRLIYFSYDVKMKEKGDIPEGYSVSREKKERFSLILESASTNQTSMYLCASSRSRDRIYSNQPQHFGDGTRLSIL.

The rearrangement joins TRBV4-3 to TRBJ1-4; D not resolved. The germline CDR1 and CDR2 sequences are LGHNA and YSLEER. CDR3 length equals 15 residues. V shed 0 bases and J shed 8 bases, with 13 bases lying between them. In nucleotides, the CDR3 is TGCGCCAGCAGCCAAGATATCGGGGAGGGCGAAAAACTGTTTTTT. It specifies CASSQDIGEGEKLFF.